A single sample gave rise to the 31 T cell receptor beta chains below, sequenced in a study of T cell responses to AZD1222 COVID-19 vaccine. Assay: immunoSEQ multiplex PCR; the TCRdb copy retains only in-frame clones and omits some. The top ten clones hold 2.4% of a sample with more than 100,000 clones, approximately 90% of them seen once. The source material was peripheral blood, sampled on day 0 of AZD1222 vaccination. The origin of the receptors is an adult in good health.

Relative to its sample, this clone is medium-sized (0.01 to 0.1%). This chain uses TRBV5-1 with TRBJ2-7; the match to TRBD1 covers 7 bases. The CDR3 is 12 residues long. With V trimmed by 4 bases and J by 6 bases, 4 bases remained unmatched. CDR1 is SGHRS, CDR2 YFSETQ, per germline. The CDR3 nucleotides read TGCGCCAGCAGCGCGACAGGGCTCGAGCAGTACTTC. Translated: CASSATGLEQYF.

The chain has TRBV6-5 and TRBJ2-7; 8 bases align to TRBD2. Germline V CDR1 and CDR2: MNHEY, SVGAGI. V lost 3 bases and J lost 4; bases outside the gene matches: 8. The length of the CDR3 is 15 residues. The CDR3 DNA is TGTGCCAGCAGTTATCACGGGGCTAGCGGGTACGAGCAGTACTTC. This sequence encodes CASSYHGASGYEQYF.

The chain carries TRBV14 and TRBJ1-4, with D hard to call. The germline CDR1 and CDR2 sequences are SGHDN and FVKESK. Trimming shortened V by 4 bases and J by 2 bases, and 14 bases separated the two germline ends. This CDR3 spans 16 amino acids. The DNA of the CDR3 is TGTGCCAGCAGCCGTTTCATGGGGTCCACTAATGAAAAACTGTTTTTT. Residues: CASSRFMGSTNEKLFF.

The chain joins TRBV12-5 to TRBJ1-1, with 7 bases identical to TRBD1. J gave up 1 base and V 1 base, and 3 bases lay outside the gene matches. The CDR3 spans 15 residues. Germline V lookup: CDR1 LGHNT, CDR2 FRNRAP. In DNA, the CDR3 is TGTGCTAGTGGTTTGGGAAACAGGGGGAACACTGAAGCTTTCTTT. Translation: CASGLGNRGNTEAFF.

The chain couples TRBV6-5 to TRBJ1-5; D ambiguous. Germline V gene lookup returns CDR1 MNHEY and CDR2 SVGAGI. The CDR3 consists of 15 residues. Trimming cost V 7 bases and J 0 bases, with 13 bases left between them. The CDR3 DNA reads as TGTGCCAGCACCCGGACGGCTGATAGCAATCAGCCCCAGCATTTT. This translates into CASTRTADSNQPQHF.

The rearrangement links TRBV28 to TRBJ2-7; D is perhaps TRBD1 (5 bases). Germline V lookup: CDR1 MDHEN, CDR2 SYDVKM. V was pared by 3 bases and J by 0 bases, with 9 bases between. The CDR3 length is 14 residues. The CDR3 nucleotides read TGTGCCAGCAGTTTTGGGCAGGGCTCCTACGAGCAGTACTTC. It yields the protein CASSFGQGSYEQYF. Together with reference TRBV28 and TRBJ2-7, the CDR3 gives the full variable domain: DVKVTQSSRYLVKRTGEKVFLECVQDMDHENMFWYRQDPGLGLRLIYFSYDVKMKEKGDIPEGYSVSREKKERFSLILESASTNQTSMYLCASSFGQGSYEQYFGPGTRLTVT.

The chain combines TRBV24-1 with TRBJ2-7, with 7 bases lining up with TRBD1. Germline CDR1 is KGHDR and CDR2 is SFDVKD. J lost 5 bases, V lost 4 bases, and 10 bases had no gene match. The CDR3 runs 15 residues. In nucleotides, the CDR3 is TGTGCCACCAGTGAGGAAGGGGGCTTTACAAACGAGCAGTACTTC. This translates into CATSEEGGFTNEQYF.

CDR3 sequence (DNA): TGTGCCAGCAGCCATAAAAGGGGGGAGGGCTACACCTTC. This sequence encodes CASSHKRGEGYTF. The chain links TRBV12-3 or TRBV12-4 to TRBJ1-2; D might be TRBD1 (6 bases). This CDR3 is 13 amino acids long. Trimming took 6 bases from V and 8 from J, leaving 16 bases between them.

The chain links TRBV5-6 to TRBJ2-7, with 11 bases matching TRBD1. The junction had 4 bases not matched to a gene; V was cut back by 3 bases and J by 2 bases. This CDR3 comprises 15 residues. Germline V gives CDR1 SGHDT, CDR2 YYEEEE. The CDR3 DNA reads TGTGCCAGCAGCTCGGGACAGGGGGTCCCCTACGAGCAGTACTTC. It codes for CASSSGQGVPYEQYF.

This chain connects TRBV28 to TRBJ2-7; 7 nucleotides match TRBD2. CDR3 length: 15 amino acids. Germline V gene lookup returns CDR1 MDHEN and CDR2 SYDVKM. After removal of 2 bases from V and 0 bases from J, the junction contained 4 bases not matched to a gene. CDR3 residues: CASSLGWGGSYEQYF. CDR3 sequence (DNA): TGTGCCAGCAGTTTAGGGTGGGGGGGCTCCTACGAGCAGTACTTC.

The rearrangement joins TRBV5-1 to TRBJ1-1, with 9 bases fitting TRBD1. Germline V gives CDR1 SGHRS, CDR2 YFSETQ. J lost 6 bases, V lost 0 bases, and 0 bases had no gene match. The CDR3 runs 13 residues. The CDR3 here is CASSLGTGAEAFF. The DNA for the CDR3 is TGCGCCAGCAGCTTGGGGACAGGGGCTGAAGCTTTCTTT.

The rearrangement joins TRBV11-1 to TRBJ1-1; tentatively, D is TRBD1 (6 bases). The CDR3 length is 13 residues. The V gene's germline CDR1 is SGHAT and CDR2 FQDESV (reference sequence). Trimming removed 1 base from V and 6 bases from J, with 9 bases in between. The DNA of the CDR3 is TGTGCCAGCAGCTTAGGACAGGACCCTGAAGCTTTCTTT. Its protein product is CASSLGQDPEAFF.

The V call is TRBV30, the J call TRBJ1-1, with D maybe TRBD1 (5 bases). V was clipped by 3 bases and J by 1 base, with 9 bases between them. This CDR3 has 13 residues. Germline V gene sequence: CDR1 GTSNPN, CDR2 SVGIG (reference sequence). CDR3 DNA sequence: TGTGCCTGGAGCCCGACAGCGAACACTGAAGCTTTCTTT. Protein product: CAWSPTANTEAFF.

The genes are TRBV10-3 and TRBJ1-5; a possible D gene is TRBD1 (5 bases). The CDR3 contains 16 residues. V lost 0 bases and J 2 bases, leaving 11 bases between the germline ends. The V gene's germline CDR1 is ENHRY and CDR2 SYGVKD. CDR3 sequence: CAISESSGEGNQPQHF. For the CDR3, the DNA is TGTGCCATCAGTGAGTCGTCGGGGGAAGGCAATCAGCCCCAGCATTTT.

The chain has TRBV4-1 and TRBJ1-1; TRBD1 is a possible D gene (5 bases). The CDR3 runs to 15 residues. V gave up 0 bases and J gave up 4 bases, with 12 bases separating them. From germline, CDR1 is MGHRA and CDR2 YSYEKL. CDR3 residues: CASSQDLRGGTEAFF. DNA of the CDR3: TGCGCCAGCAGCCAAGACTTACGGGGCGGCACTGAAGCTTTCTTT.

The rearrangement links TRBV6-1 to TRBJ1-2, with D tentatively TRBD1 (5 bases). V lost 3 bases and J 6 bases, leaving 14 bases between the germline ends. There are 14 residues in the CDR3. The germline gives CDR1 MNHNS, CDR2 SASEGT. The CDR3 loop reads CASSDWTGTDGYTF. The CDR3 DNA is TGTGCCAGCAGTGATTGGACGGGGACGGATGGCTACACCTTC.

The rearrangement links TRBV6-5 to TRBJ2-5, with no clear D. V lost 7 bases, J lost 1 base, and 7 bases lay in between. The germline V gene has CDR1 MNHEY and CDR2 SVGAGI. This CDR3 has 12 residues. This chain's CDR3 is CASTRVQETQYF. CDR3 DNA sequence: TGTGCCAGCACGAGAGTCCAAGAGACCCAGTACTTC.

The chain has TRBV21-1 and TRBJ2-7; the table's D call TRBD2 went unverified against the DNA. TRBV21-1 is described as a pseudogene. This CDR3 has 19 residues. CDR3 nucleotides: TGTGCCAGCAGCAAAATGCACCCCCTTTCCCAAATCGTACGGTGCGAGCAGTACTTC. It encodes CASSKMHPLSQIVRCEQYF.

This clone has only a few counts. The J gene is TRBJ2-1, the V gene TRBV25-1; 7 bases are a match to TRBD1. CDR3 length: 14 residues. Germline CDR1 reads MGHDK; CDR2 reads SYGVNS. The J segment lost 2 bases and the V segment lost 6 bases, leaving 4 bases of the junction unmatched. The CDR3 DNA follows: TGTGCCAGCAGAAGACAGGGACCCTACAATGAGCAGTTCTTC. Its translation: CASRRQGPYNEQFF.

The sample holds one count of this clone. The rearrangement links TRBV7-2 to TRBJ2-1; 7 bases are shared with TRBD2. The CDR3 has 14 residues. J was trimmed by 10 bases and V by 5 bases; bases with no gene match: 11. Germline-derived CDR1 and CDR2 are SGHTA and FQGNSA. The DNA for the CDR3 is TGTGCCAGCAGCCTGGGAGGGAGGGTCGAAGAGCAGTTCTTC. Protein product: CASSLGGRVEEQFF. Full variable domain (missing parts from reference TRBV7-2 and TRBJ2-1): GAGVSQSPSNKVTEKGKDVELRCDPISGHTALYWYRQSLGQGLEFLIYFQGNSAPDKSGLPSDRFSAERTGGSVSTLTIQRTQQEDSAVYLCASSLGGRVEEQFFGPGTRLTVL.

V and J are TRBV6-1 and TRBJ1-3; D is unclear. Trimming left V 3 bases short and J 0 bases short, with 6 bases between. The CDR3 has 14 residues. Germline V gives CDR1 MNHNS, CDR2 SASEGT. The CDR3 DNA sequence: TGTGCCAGCAGTGATGGGGTCTCTGGAAACACCATATATTTT. Its translation is CASSDGVSGNTIYF.

In DNA, the CDR3 is TGTGCCAGCAGCTTGGTCACTAGCGGGAGAGTCGACCACAATGAGCAGTTCTTC. Its translation is CASSLVTSGRVDHNEQFF. The J gene is TRBJ2-1, the V gene TRBV5-6; 11 bases line up with TRBD2. This CDR3 has 18 amino acids. CDR1 is SGHDT and CDR2 is YYEEEE in the germline V gene. The J segment lost 5 bases and the V segment lost 0 bases, leaving 10 bases of the junction unmatched.

V is TRBV21-1 and J is TRBJ2-3; TRBD2, the table's D call, was not compared with the DNA. TRBV21-1 is a recognized pseudogene. The length of the CDR3 is 17 residues. CDR3 region: CASSKGPSGPGTDTQYF. DNA of the CDR3: TGTGCCAGCAGCAAAGGTCCTAGCGGACCCGGCACAGATACGCAGTATTTT.

This chain joins TRBV5-1 and TRBJ2-5; 7 bases agree with TRBD1. V was clipped by 0 bases and J by 2 bases; unmatched bases: 4. The CDR3 totals 15 residues. Looked up from germline, CDR1 is SGHRS and CDR2 is YFSETQ. CDR3 amino acids: CASSLVAGGQETQYF. CDR3 coding DNA: TGCGCCAGCAGCTTGGTAGCAGGGGGACAAGAGACCCAGTACTTC.

Regarding this clone: Different DNA sequences within this sample yield the same CDR3. The chain uses TRBV30 and TRBJ1-3; a weak D match, TRBD1 (5 bases). CDR3 length: 13 amino acids. From germline, CDR1 is GTSNPN and CDR2 SVGIG (reference sequence). The V end was cut by 3 bases, the J end by 2 bases, with 8 bases between. The CDR3 region is CAWRSGAGNTIYF. As DNA, the CDR3 is TGTGCCTGGAGGTCGGGGGCTGGAAACACCATATATTTT. Complete variable domain (other parts from reference TRBV30 and TRBJ1-3): SQTIHQWPATLVQPVGSPLSLECTVEGTSNPNLYWYRQAAGRGLQLLFYSVGIGQISSEVPQNLSASRPQDRQFILSSKKLLLSDSGFYLCAWRSGAGNTIYFGEGSWLTVV.

The DNA for the CDR3 is TGTGCCAGCAGCGCAGCGACTAGCGGGTTCCACAATGAGCAGTTCTTC. Translation: CASSAATSGFHNEQFF. The rearrangement joins TRBV5-4 to TRBJ2-1; TRBD2 agrees at 10 bases. The CDR3 covers 16 residues. Germline V gene lookup returns CDR1 SGHNT and CDR2 YYREEE (reference sequence). With 4 bases clipped from V and 5 bases from J, the junction kept 9 bases outside the gene matches. Looking up the rest from reference TRBV5-4 and TRBJ2-1 gives the full variable domain: ETGVTQSPTHLIKTRGQQVTLRCSSQSGHNTVSWYQQALGQGPQFIFQYYREEENGRGNFPPRFSGLQFPNYSSELNVNALELDDSALYLCASSAATSGFHNEQFFGPGTRLTVL.

V gene TRBV18 combines with J gene TRBJ2-7; D ambiguous. The CDR3 has 16 amino acids. The V gene's germline CDR1 is KGHSH and CDR2 LQKENI. Trimming took off 0 bases at V and 0 bases at J, with 12 bases between the two ends. The CDR3 sequence: CASSPPVDGSSYEQYF. The CDR3 DNA sequence: TGTGCCAGCTCACCACCGGTGGACGGTAGCTCCTACGAGCAGTACTTC.

The J gene is TRBJ2-5, the V gene TRBV5-4; 8 bases map to TRBD2. This CDR3 region has 15 residues. The germline V gene has CDR1 SGHNT and CDR2 YYREEE (reference sequence). The V gene end was trimmed by 1 base and the J gene end by 0 bases; junction bases not matched to a gene: 2. The CDR3 coding sequence is TGTGCCAGCAGCTTGTCTAGCGGGTACCAAGAGACCCAGTACTTC. It specifies CASSLSSGYQETQYF. Full variable domain (rest looked up from reference TRBV5-4 and TRBJ2-5): ETGVTQSPTHLIKTRGQQVTLRCSSQSGHNTVSWYQQALGQGPQFIFQYYREEENGRGNFPPRFSGLQFPNYSSELNVNALELDDSALYLCASSLSSGYQETQYFGPGTRLLVL.

This chain uses TRBV27 with TRBJ1-5; D gene ambiguous. This CDR3 has 13 residues. CDR1 is MNHEY and CDR2 is SMNVEV in the germline V gene (reference sequence). Trimming stripped 2 bases from V and 0 bases from J, with 2 bases between. CDR3 residues: CASSLLSNQPQHF. The CDR3 DNA reads TGTGCCAGCAGTTTACTTAGCAATCAGCCCCAGCATTTT.

The chain combines TRBV18 with TRBJ1-6; possible D gene TRBD1, 6 bases. Germline V gives CDR1 KGHSH, CDR2 LQKENI. Trimming pared 6 bases from V and 10 bases from J, leaving 19 bases between. The CDR3 consists of 15 residues. For the CDR3, the DNA is TGTGCCAGCTCCCTCATCAAGACAGGAGGATCACCCCTCCACTTT. It yields the protein CASSLIKTGGSPLHF. The whole variable domain, remainder taken from reference TRBV18 and TRBJ1-6, is NAGVMQNPRHLVRRRGQEARLRCSPMKGHSHVYWYRQLPEEGLKFMVYLQKENIIDESGMPKERFSAEFPKEGPSILRIQQVVRGDSAAYFCASSLIKTGGSPLHFGNGTRLTVT.

This clone occurred a few times. The chain combines TRBV28 with TRBJ1-3; D unresolved. CDR1 and CDR2 from the germline V gene are MDHEN and SYDVKM. The CDR3 contains 15 residues. V gave up 3 bases and J gave up 0 bases, with 9 bases separating them. This CDR3 is CASSLDWSSGNTIYF. The CDR3 bases are TGTGCCAGCAGTTTGGACTGGAGCTCTGGAAACACCATATATTTT. The full variable domain, with the rest looked up from reference TRBV28 and TRBJ1-3, is DVKVTQSSRYLVKRTGEKVFLECVQDMDHENMFWYRQDPGLGLRLIYFSYDVKMKEKGDIPEGYSVSREKKERFSLILESASTNQTSMYLCASSLDWSSGNTIYFGEGSWLTVV.